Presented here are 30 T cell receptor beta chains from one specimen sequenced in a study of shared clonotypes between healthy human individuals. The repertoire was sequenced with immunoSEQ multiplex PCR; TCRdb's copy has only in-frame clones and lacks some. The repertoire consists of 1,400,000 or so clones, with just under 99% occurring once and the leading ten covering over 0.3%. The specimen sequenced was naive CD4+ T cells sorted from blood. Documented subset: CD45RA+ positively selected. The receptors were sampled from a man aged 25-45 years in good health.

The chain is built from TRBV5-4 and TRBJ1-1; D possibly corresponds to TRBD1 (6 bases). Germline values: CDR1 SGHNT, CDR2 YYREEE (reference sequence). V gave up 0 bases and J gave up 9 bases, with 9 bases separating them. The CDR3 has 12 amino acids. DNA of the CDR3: TGTGCCAGCAGCTTGGACAGGGATAAAGCTTTCTTT. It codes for CASSLDRDKAFF.

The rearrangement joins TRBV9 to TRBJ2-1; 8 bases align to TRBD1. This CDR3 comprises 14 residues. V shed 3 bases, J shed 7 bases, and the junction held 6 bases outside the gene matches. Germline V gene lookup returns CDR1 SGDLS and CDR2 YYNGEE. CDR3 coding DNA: TGTGCCAGCAGCGCGGGACAGGTTAAGAATGAGCAGTTCTTC. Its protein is CASSAGQVKNEQFF.

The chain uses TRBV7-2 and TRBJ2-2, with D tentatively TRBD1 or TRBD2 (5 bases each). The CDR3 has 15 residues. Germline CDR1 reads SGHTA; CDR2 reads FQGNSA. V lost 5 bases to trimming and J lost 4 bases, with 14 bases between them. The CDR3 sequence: CASSPTGPSTGELFF. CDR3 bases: TGTGCCAGCAGCCCCACGGGGCCCAGCACCGGGGAGCTGTTTTTT.

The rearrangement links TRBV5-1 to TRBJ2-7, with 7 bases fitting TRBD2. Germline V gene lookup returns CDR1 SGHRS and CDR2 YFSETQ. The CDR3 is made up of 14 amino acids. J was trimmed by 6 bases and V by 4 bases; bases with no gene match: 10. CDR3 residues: CASSPGRGSSEQYF. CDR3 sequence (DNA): TGCGCCAGCAGCCCGGGTCGCGGGAGTTCCGAGCAGTACTTC.

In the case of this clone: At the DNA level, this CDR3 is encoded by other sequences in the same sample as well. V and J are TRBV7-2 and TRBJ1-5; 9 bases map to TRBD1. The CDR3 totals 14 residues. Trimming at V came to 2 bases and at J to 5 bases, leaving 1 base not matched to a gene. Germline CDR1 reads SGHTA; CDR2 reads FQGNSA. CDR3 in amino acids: CASSLRQGDQPQHF. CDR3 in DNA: TGTGCCAGCAGCTTAAGACAGGGGGATCAGCCCCAGCATTTT.

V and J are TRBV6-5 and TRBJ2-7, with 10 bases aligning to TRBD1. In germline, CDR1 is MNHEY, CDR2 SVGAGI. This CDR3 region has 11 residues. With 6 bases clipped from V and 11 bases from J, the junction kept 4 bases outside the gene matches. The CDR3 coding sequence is TGTGCCAGCAGCTCCGGGACAGGGGAGTACTTC. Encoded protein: CASSSGTGEYF.

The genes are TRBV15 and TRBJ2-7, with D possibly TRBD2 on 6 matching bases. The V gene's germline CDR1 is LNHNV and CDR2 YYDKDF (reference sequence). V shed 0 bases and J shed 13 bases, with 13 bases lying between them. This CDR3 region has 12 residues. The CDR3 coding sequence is TGTGCCACCAGCAGAGAGACGGGAGTTGCATACTTC. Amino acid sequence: CATSRETGVAYF.

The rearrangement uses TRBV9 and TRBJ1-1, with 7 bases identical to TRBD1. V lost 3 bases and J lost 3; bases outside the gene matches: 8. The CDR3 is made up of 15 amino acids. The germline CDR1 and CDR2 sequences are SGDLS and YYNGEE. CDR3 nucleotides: TGTGCCAGCAGCGCCCGACAGGGTAGAGACACTGAAGCTTTCTTT. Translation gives CASSARQGRDTEAFF. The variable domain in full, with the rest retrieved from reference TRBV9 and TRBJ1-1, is DSGVTQTPKHLITATGQRVTLRCSPRSGDLSVYWYQQSLDQGLQFLIQYYNGEERAKGNILERFSAQQFPDLHSELNLSSLELGDSALYFCASSARQGRDTEAFFGQGTRLTVV.

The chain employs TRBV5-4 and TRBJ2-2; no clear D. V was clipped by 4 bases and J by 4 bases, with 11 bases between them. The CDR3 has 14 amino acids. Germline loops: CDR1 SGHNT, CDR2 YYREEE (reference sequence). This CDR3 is CASSLWHVTGELFF. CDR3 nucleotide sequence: TGTGCCAGCAGCCTCTGGCACGTCACCGGGGAGCTGTTTTTT.

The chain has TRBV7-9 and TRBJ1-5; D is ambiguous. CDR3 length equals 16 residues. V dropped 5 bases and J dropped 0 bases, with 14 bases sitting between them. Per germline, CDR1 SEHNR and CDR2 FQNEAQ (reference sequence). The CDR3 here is CASSRSGQISNQPQHF. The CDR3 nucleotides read TGTGCCAGCAGCCGAAGCGGGCAGATTAGCAATCAGCCCCAGCATTTT.

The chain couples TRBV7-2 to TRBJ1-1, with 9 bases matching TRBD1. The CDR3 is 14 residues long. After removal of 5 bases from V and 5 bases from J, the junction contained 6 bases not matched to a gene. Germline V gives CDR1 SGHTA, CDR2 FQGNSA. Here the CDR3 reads CASSKTGGTTEAFF. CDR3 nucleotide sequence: TGTGCCAGCAGCAAGACAGGGGGAACAACTGAAGCTTTCTTT.

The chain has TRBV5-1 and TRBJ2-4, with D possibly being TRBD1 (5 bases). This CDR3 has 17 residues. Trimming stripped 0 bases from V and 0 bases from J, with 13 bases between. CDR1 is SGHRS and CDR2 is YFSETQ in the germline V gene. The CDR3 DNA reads TGCGCCAGCAGCTTGGGGCTAGGGGATCTAGCCAAAAACATTCAGTACTTC. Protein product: CASSLGLGDLAKNIQYF.

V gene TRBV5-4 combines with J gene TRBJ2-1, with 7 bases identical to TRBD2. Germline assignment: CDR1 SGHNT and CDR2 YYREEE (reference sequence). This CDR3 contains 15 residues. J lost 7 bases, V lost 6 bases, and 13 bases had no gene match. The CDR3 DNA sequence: TGTGCCAGCACGGCCTCTAGCGGATCAAAGAATGAGCAGTTCTTC. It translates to CASTASSGSKNEQFF.

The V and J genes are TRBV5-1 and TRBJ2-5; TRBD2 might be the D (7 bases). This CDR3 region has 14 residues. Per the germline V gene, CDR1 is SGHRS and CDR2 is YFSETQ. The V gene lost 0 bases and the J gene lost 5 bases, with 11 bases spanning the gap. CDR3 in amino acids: CASSLARGGETQYF. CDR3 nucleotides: TGCGCCAGCAGCTTGGCCAGGGGAGGGGAGACCCAGTACTTC.

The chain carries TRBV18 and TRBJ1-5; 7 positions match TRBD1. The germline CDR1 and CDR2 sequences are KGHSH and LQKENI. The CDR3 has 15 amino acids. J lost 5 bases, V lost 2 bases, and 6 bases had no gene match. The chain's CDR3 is CASSPNRGGDQPQHF. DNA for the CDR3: TGTGCCAGCTCACCAAACAGGGGAGGGGATCAGCCCCAGCATTTT. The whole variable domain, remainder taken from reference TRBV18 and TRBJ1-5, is NAGVMQNPRHLVRRRGQEARLRCSPMKGHSHVYWYRQLPEEGLKFMVYLQKENIIDESGMPKERFSAEFPKEGPSILRIQQVVRGDSAAYFCASSPNRGGDQPQHFGDGTRLSIL.

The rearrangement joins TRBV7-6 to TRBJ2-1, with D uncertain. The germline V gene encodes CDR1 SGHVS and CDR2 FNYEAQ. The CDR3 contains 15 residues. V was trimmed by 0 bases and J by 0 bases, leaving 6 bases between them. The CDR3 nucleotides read TGTGCCAGCAGCTTAGCCCGCAGCTCCTACAATGAGCAGTTCTTC. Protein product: CASSLARSSYNEQFF. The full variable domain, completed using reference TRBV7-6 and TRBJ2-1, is GAGVSQSPRYKVTKRGQDVALRCDPISGHVSLYWYRQALGQGPEFLTYFNYEAQQDKSGLPNDRFSAERPEGSISTLTIQRTEQRDSAMYRCASSLARSSYNEQFFGPGTRLTVL.

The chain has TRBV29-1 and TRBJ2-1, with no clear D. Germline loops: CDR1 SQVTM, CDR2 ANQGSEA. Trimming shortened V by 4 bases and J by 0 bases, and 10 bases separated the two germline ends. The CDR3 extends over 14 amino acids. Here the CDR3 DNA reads TGCAGCGTTGGAACATGGGGCTCCTACAATGAGCAGTTCTTC. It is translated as CSVGTWGSYNEQFF.

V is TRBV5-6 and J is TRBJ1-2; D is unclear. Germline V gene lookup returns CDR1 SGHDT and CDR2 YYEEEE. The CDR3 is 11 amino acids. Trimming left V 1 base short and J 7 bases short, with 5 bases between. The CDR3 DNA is TGTGCCAGCAGCTTGTTCTCTGGCTACACCTTC. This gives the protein CASSLFSGYTF.

CDR3 bases: TGTGCCAGCTCATCTACCAAGGACAGGGCGACCTACGAGCAGTACTTC. Translated, it gives CASSSTKDRATYEQYF. The chain combines TRBV18 with TRBJ2-7; 8 bases align to TRBD1. The trim removed 5 bases at V and 2 bases at J, leaving 11 bases unmatched. The CDR3 length is 16 residues. In germline, CDR1 is KGHSH, CDR2 LQKENI.

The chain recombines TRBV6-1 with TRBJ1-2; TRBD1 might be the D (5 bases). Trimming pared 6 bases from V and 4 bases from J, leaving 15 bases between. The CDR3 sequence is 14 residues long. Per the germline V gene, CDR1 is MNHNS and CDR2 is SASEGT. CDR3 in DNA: TGTGCCAGCAGACCGGGAGGGGCGGCCTATGGCTACACCTTC. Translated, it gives CASRPGGAAYGYTF.

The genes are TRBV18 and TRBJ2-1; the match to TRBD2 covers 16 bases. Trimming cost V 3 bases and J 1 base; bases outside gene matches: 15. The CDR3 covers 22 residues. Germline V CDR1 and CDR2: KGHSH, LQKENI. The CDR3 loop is CASSPIFLTPGLAGGSYNEQFF. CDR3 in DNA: TGTGCCAGCTCACCCATCTTTCTTACGCCGGGACTAGCGGGAGGGTCCTACAATGAGCAGTTCTTC. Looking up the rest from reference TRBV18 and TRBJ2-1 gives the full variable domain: NAGVMQNPRHLVRRRGQEARLRCSPMKGHSHVYWYRQLPEEGLKFMVYLQKENIIDESGMPKERFSAEFPKEGPSILRIQQVVRGDSAAYFCASSPIFLTPGLAGGSYNEQFFGPGTRLTVL.

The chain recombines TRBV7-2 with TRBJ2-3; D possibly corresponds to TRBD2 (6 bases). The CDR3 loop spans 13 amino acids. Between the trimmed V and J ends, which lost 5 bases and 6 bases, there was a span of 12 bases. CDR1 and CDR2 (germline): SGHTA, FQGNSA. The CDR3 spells CASSPRRGDTQYF. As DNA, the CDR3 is TGTGCCAGCAGCCCCCGGAGGGGTGATACGCAGTATTTT.

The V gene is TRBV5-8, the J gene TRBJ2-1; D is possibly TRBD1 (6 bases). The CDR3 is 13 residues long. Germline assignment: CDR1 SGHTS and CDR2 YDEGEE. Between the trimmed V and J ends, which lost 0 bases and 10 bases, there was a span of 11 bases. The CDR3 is CASSLETGGEQFF. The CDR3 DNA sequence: TGTGCCAGCAGCTTGGAGACAGGAGGAGAGCAGTTCTTC.

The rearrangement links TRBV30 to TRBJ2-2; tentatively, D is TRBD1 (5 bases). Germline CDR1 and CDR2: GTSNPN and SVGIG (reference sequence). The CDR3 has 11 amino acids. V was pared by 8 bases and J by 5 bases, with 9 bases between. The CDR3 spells CAQGVTGELFF. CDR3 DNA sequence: TGTGCCCAAGGGGTTACCGGGGAGCTGTTTTTT.

The CDR3 nucleotides are TGTGCCAGCAGTGAATACAGAGACAATGGCTACACCTTC. Translated, it gives CASSEYRDNGYTF. This chain links TRBV6-1 with TRBJ1-2, with D hard to call. Trimming removed 2 bases at V and 6 bases at J, with 10 bases between. Germline V gene data show CDR1 as MNHNS and CDR2 as SASEGT. This CDR3 is 13 amino acids long.

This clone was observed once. The CDR3 region is CASNAAGTDTQYF. The CDR3 DNA reads TGCGCCAGCAATGCGGCCGGCACAGATACGCAGTATTTT. The genes are TRBV5-1 and TRBJ2-3; D not certain. This CDR3 spans 13 amino acids. The V end lost 6 bases, the J end lost 1 base, and 9 bases lay between the germline ends. The germline CDR1 and CDR2 sequences are SGHRS and YFSETQ.

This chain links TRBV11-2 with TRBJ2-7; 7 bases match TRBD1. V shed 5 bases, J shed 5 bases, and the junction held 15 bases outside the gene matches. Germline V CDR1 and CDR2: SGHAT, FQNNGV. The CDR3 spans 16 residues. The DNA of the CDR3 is TGTGCCAGCAGCCAGACAGGGTCGCATCGATCGCACGAGCAGTACTTC. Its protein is CASSQTGSHRSHEQYF.

For the CDR3, the DNA is TGTGCCAGCAGCCCGTGGGACGGGAGCGACGGCTACACCTTC. It yields the protein CASSPWDGSDGYTF. The chain uses TRBV7-9 and TRBJ1-2, with D possibly being TRBD1 (5 bases). Germline loops: CDR1 SEHNR, CDR2 FQNEAQ (reference sequence). The V and J ends lost 5 bases and 8 bases respectively, with 18 bases between them. The CDR3 spans 14 residues.

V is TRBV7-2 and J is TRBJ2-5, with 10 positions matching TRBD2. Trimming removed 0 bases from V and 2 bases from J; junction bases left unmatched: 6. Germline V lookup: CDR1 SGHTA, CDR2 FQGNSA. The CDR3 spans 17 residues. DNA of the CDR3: TGTGCCAGCAGCTTAGCGGCAACTAGCGGGAAGCAAGAGACCCAGTACTTC. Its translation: CASSLAATSGKQETQYF.

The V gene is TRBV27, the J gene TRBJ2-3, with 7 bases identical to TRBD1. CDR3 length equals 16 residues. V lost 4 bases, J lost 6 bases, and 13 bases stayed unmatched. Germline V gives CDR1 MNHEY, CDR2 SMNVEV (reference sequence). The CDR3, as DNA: TGTGCCAGCAGTTCATTTCCCCGACAGGGTGGGGATACGCAGTATTTT. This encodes CASSSFPRQGGDTQYF.